This T cell receptor beta chain was retrieved from a study of patients and donors after allogeneic stem cell transplantation. A few counts support this clonotype. V gave up 1 base and J gave up 4 bases, with 17 bases separating them. From germline, CDR1 is SGHDT and CDR2 YYEEEE. The CDR3 extends over 16 amino acids. Using its own MiXCR run on the RT-PCR reads, TCRdb lists one record per CDR3 protein. This sample has about a million distinct CDR3 sequences, with about a sixth found just once. The source is a human donor who was either an allogeneic HSCT recipient or a stem cell or donor lymphocyte infusion donor (not recorded which). It is not recorded whose cells these are; they may come from a transplant donor. The chain combines TRBV5-6 with TRBJ1-1; possible D gene TRBD1, 5 bases. The sequenced sample was blood, either unsorted or a sorted T cell fraction (not recorded which). CDR3 DNA sequence: TGTGCCAGCAGCTTGAGGGCGAGAGCGGGGGGCACTGAAGCTTTCTTT. It specifies CASSLRARAGGTEAFF.